This entry features one T cell receptor (beta chain) sequence. Its antigen remains unknown. The time point denotes: persistent/refractory GD, antithyroid drugs over 5 years with positive TRAb. Isolated PBMC RNA provided the starting material for the TCR library. CDR1 is ENHRY, CDR2 SYGVKD, per germline. The CDR3 has 14 residues. Trimming shortened V by 3 bases and J by 0 bases, and 6 bases separated the two germline ends. This sample is part of a study of regulatory T cells in long-lasting Graves disease. The study's findings and limits: For persistent Graves' patients, TCR diversity was lower than for newly diagnosed ones.

Arm-PCR of CDR3 regions and iRepertoire HTBI primers were the basis on which TCR beta libraries were built. Using its own MiXCR run on the multiplex PCR reads, TCRdb lists one record per CDR3 protein. The repertoire holds about 420,000 distinct CDR3 sequences, with around a quarter as singletons. The input for sequencing was peripheral blood mononuclear cells (PBMCs), taken when the disease was refractory, from a patient treated with antithyroid drugs. V is TRBV10-3 and J is TRBJ1-5; D gene uncertain. The receptor was isolated from a female donor with Graves disease. The CDR3 reads CAISDSNSNQPQHF. Written as DNA, the CDR3 is TGTGCCATCAGTGACAGTAATAGCAATCAGCCCCAGCATTTT.